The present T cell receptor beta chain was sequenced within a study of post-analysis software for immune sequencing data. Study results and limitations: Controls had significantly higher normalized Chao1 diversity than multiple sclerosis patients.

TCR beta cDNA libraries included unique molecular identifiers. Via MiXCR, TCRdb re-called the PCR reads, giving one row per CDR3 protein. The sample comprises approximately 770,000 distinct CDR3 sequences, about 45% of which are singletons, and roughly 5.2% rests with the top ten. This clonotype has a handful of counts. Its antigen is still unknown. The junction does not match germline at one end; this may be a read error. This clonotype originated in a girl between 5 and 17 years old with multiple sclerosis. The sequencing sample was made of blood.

For the CDR3, the DNA is TGCGCCAGCAGCCAAGATAGAGGTAGCGGGAGTCAAGGGACCCAGTACTTC. Translating it yields CASSQDRGSGSQGTQYF. The chain uses TRBV4-1 and TRBJ2-5; 9 nucleotides line up with TRBD2. The length of the CDR3 is 17 residues. Germline CDR1 reads MGHRA; CDR2 reads YSYEKL.